These T cell receptor beta chains were read from a single sample in a study of cytomegalovirus exposure and HLA in healthy donors. Measured with immunoSEQ multiplex PCR; TCRdb has only the in-frame clones, and not every one. The sample comprises under 70,000 clones, roughly 65% of which are singletons, and around 2% rests with the top ten. Material for sequencing was PBMCs. Source of these receptors: a woman aged 25 to 39 in good health and CMV-seronegative. CDR3s include the opening cysteine and the closing phenylalanine or tryptophan. Each record gives: V gene, clone size, J gene, D gene, CDR3 protein, CDR3 DNA. The D gene is left open where the match is weak. Clone size appears in some rows only: once, few, many, or a class for an expanded clone.

>TRBV7-9|once|TRBJ2-5|TRBD2
CASSSGTSGGKETQYF
TGTGCCAGCAGCTCTGGGACTAGCGGGGGAAAAGAGACCCAGTACTTC
>TRBV7-9|.|TRBJ1-2|TRBD1
CASSLGQGRDYGYTF
TGTGCCAGCAGCTTGGGACAGGGAAGGGACTATGGCTACACCTTC
>TRBV29-1|few|TRBJ1-4|TRBD1
CSVGTGGFEKLFF
TGCAGCGTCGGGACAGGGGGCTTTGAAAAACTGTTTTTT
>TRBV2|many|TRBJ2-2|TRBD2
CASSPQTSGGPPSIGELFF
TGTGCCAGCAGTCCTCAGACTAGCGGGGGGCCACCCTCGATCGGGGAGCTGTTTTTT
>TRBV2|.|TRBJ1-2|.
CASSERVSSYGYTF
TGTGCCAGCAGTGAACGGGTCTCCTCCTATGGCTACACCTTC
>TRBV7-2|.|TRBJ1-2|TRBD1
CASSLSGQENYGYTF
TGTGCCAGCAGCCTCTCCGGACAGGAAAACTATGGCTACACCTTC
>TRBV7-3|.|TRBJ1-3|TRBD1
CASSLNAEPTGGQSNPGNTIYF
TGTGCCAGCAGCTTAAACGCCGAGCCGACAGGGGGGCAAAGCAACCCTGGAAACACCATATATTTT
>TRBV28|.|TRBJ1-2|.
CASSSKSGVVGYTF
TGTGCCAGCAGTTCCAAATCAGGGGTTGTGGGCTACACCTTC
>TRBV10-3|.|TRBJ1-1|TRBD1
CAIGDREGTEAFF
TGTGCCATCGGGGACAGGGAAGGGACTGAAGCTTTCTTT
>TRBV7-2|few|TRBJ1-1|TRBD1
CASSFFSGTVNTEAFF
TGTGCCAGCAGCTTCTTCTCCGGGACAGTCAACACTGAAGCTTTCTTT
>TRBV6-6|few|TRBJ1-2|.
CASRIRGFYGYTF
TGTGCCAGCCGTATAAGGGGTTTCTATGGCTACACCTTC
>TRBV19|.|TRBJ1-3|TRBD1
CASSISGTGGSGNTIYF
TGTGCCAGTAGTATCTCAGGGACAGGGGGCTCTGGAAACACCATATATTTT
>TRBV6-5|.|TRBJ2-3|.
CASRTRRGGTDTQYF
TGTGCCAGCAGAACCCGGCGGGGAGGCACAGATACGCAGTATTTT
>TRBV6-1|.|TRBJ2-1|TRBD1
CASSVNRGSYNEQFF
TGTGCCAGCAGTGTAAACAGGGGGAGCTACAATGAGCAGTTCTTC
>TRBV4-3|once|TRBJ2-5|.
CASSQEVRLQETQYF
TGCGCCAGCAGCCAAGAGGTCCGGTTACAAGAGACCCAGTACTTC
>TRBV29-1|once|TRBJ1-4|.
CSVTEAGLRGSYVNEKLFF
TGCAGCGTCACAGAAGCCGGACTTCGGGGGAGTTATGTGAATGAAAAACTGTTTTTT
>TRBV7-6|.|TRBJ2-2|TRBD1
CASNPGTGGGELFF
TGTGCCAGCAACCCCGGGACAGGGGGCGGGGAGCTGTTTTTT
>TRBV11-3|.|TRBJ1-4|.
CASSPGGAPANEKLFF
TGTGCCAGCAGCCCTGGGGGCGCACCGGCTAATGAAAAACTGTTTTTT
>TRBV7-9|.|TRBJ2-7|TRBD2
CASSYELGGKYEQYF
TGTGCCAGCAGTTACGAGCTGGGGGGGAAATACGAGCAGTACTTC
>TRBV4-3|.|TRBJ1-3|.
CASSQGQNSGNTIYF
TGCGCCAGCAGCCAGGGGCAGAATTCTGGAAACACCATATATTTT
>TRBV4-2|.|TRBJ2-7|TRBD2
CASSQHAGIGAGGPYEQYF
TGTGCCAGCAGCCAACATGCCGGGATCGGGGCGGGGGGGCCCTACGAGCAGTACTTC
>TRBV15|.|TRBJ1-2|.
CATSSSDSLGYTF
TGTGCCACCAGCAGTTCTGACAGCCTCGGCTACACCTTC
>TRBV6-5|.|TRBJ1-1|.
CASSEARGTEAFF
TGTGCCAGCAGTGAAGCCAGGGGCACTGAAGCTTTCTTT
>TRBV28|.|TRBJ2-7|TRBD1
CASSEGQASYEQYF
TGTGCCAGCAGTGAGGGACAGGCCTCCTACGAGCAGTACTTC
>TRBV5-6|once|TRBJ2-3|.
CASSRVLEGDTQYF
TGTGCCAGCAGCCGGGTACTAGAGGGAGATACGCAGTATTTT
>TRBV27|.|TRBJ2-1|.
CASSPQEVSYNEQFF
TGTGCCAGCAGTCCGCAGGAGGTCTCCTACAATGAGCAGTTCTTC